A selection of T cell receptor beta chains follows, all from one sample in a study of control samples from healthy donors and cancer patients. TCRdb's table, derived via immunoSEQ multiplex PCR, lists solely in-frame clones and lacks some. The table includes around 92,000 clones, approximately 78% detected once. The sample comprised blood. Receptors were obtained from a man in his 60s in good health. CDR3s include the opening cysteine and the closing phenylalanine or tryptophan. The order of the fields is clone size, J gene, D gene, CDR3 length, V gene, CDR3 DNA, CDR3 protein. The D gene is left open where the match is weak. Some rows mark clone size as missing; the rest say once, few, many or name a class of expanded clone.

size: NA; J: TRBJ1-2; D: NA; length: 13; V: TRBV3-1/TRBV3-2; DNA: TGTGCCAGCAGCCCCGGGACCCGCTATGGCTACACCTTC; CDR3: CASSPGTRYGYTF
size: NA; J: TRBJ2-7; D: TRBD2; length: 16; V: TRBV6-4; DNA: TGTGCCAGCAGTGAACTAGCGGGGGGTTTGGATAGCGAGCAGTACTTC; CDR3: CASSELAGGLDSEQYF
size: NA; J: TRBJ1-2; D: NA; length: 15; V: TRBV7-8; DNA: TGTGCCAGCAGCTTAGTCGGCAGTCCCTTCTATGGCTACACCTTC; CDR3: CASSLVGSPFYGYTF
size: NA; J: TRBJ2-4; D: TRBD2; length: 14; V: TRBV5-4; DNA: TGTGCCAGCAGCGGGGCCCCAGCGGGATACATTCAGTACTTC; CDR3: CASSGAPAGYIQYF
size: NA; J: TRBJ1-1; D: NA; length: 14; V: TRBV4-1; DNA: TGCGCCAGCAGCCAAGGCGGCCCGAACACTGAAGCTTTCTTT; CDR3: CASSQGGPNTEAFF
size: NA; J: TRBJ2-2; D: NA; length: 14; V: TRBV30; DNA: TGTGCCTGGACCGCCCAGTTGAACACCGGGGAGCTGTTTTTT; CDR3: CAWTAQLNTGELFF
size: NA; J: TRBJ2-2; D: TRBD1; length: 20; V: TRBV28; DNA: TGTGCCAGCAGTCCGTTCCTCCGGGACAGGGGTACTCGGAACACCGGGGAGCTGTTTTTT; CDR3: CASSPFLRDRGTRNTGELFF
size: NA; J: TRBJ2-3; D: NA; length: 13; V: TRBV10-3; DNA: TGTGCCATCAGGGCCGGGAGAACAGATACGCAGTATTTT; CDR3: CAIRAGRTDTQYF
size: NA; J: TRBJ1-4; D: NA; length: 14; V: TRBV13; DNA: TGTGCCAGCAGCTTTGGACGGCCTAATGAAAAACTGTTTTTT; CDR3: CASSFGRPNEKLFF
size: NA; J: TRBJ2-7; D: NA; length: 10; V: TRBV30; DNA: TGTGCCTGGAGTAGGGAAATTCAGTACTTC; CDR3: CAWSREIQYF
size: NA; J: TRBJ2-2; D: NA; length: 16; V: TRBV7-9; DNA: TGTGCCAGCAGCTCGGGGAGGAGCCCGAACACCGGGGAGCTGTTTTTT; CDR3: CASSSGRSPNTGELFF
size: NA; J: TRBJ2-7; D: NA; length: 13; V: TRBV30; DNA: TGTGCCTGGGCGAGTGTAGTCCCTTTGGAGCAGTACTTC; CDR3: CAWASVVPLEQYF
size: NA; J: TRBJ1-2; D: NA; length: 14; V: TRBV28; DNA: TGTGCCAGCAGCAACATACCTACTAACTATGGCTACACCTTC; CDR3: CASSNIPTNYGYTF
size: once; J: TRBJ2-1; D: TRBD2; length: 13; V: TRBV30; DNA: TGTGCCTGGAGGACGTTATCTAGCGGGGAGCAGTTCTTC; CDR3: CAWRTLSSGEQFF
size: NA; J: TRBJ2-7; D: TRBD1; length: 15; V: TRBV28; DNA: TGTGCCAGCAGTCCCCGACAGGGCCGACTCTACGAGCAGTACTTC; CDR3: CASSPRQGRLYEQYF
size: NA; J: TRBJ2-1; D: NA; length: 16; V: TRBV6-1; DNA: TGTGCCAGCAGTGACGCGCTAGGGGATTGGGGCAATGAGCAGTTCTTC; CDR3: CASSDALGDWGNEQFF
size: NA; J: TRBJ2-2; D: NA; length: 13; V: TRBV3-1/TRBV3-2; DNA: TGTGCCAGCAGATTCGTTGGCACCGGGGAGCTGTTTTTT; CDR3: CASRFVGTGELFF
size: NA; J: TRBJ2-5; D: TRBD2; length: 14; V: TRBV27; DNA: TGTGCCAGCAGTCCCGGACTAGCGAGGGAGACCCAGTACTTC; CDR3: CASSPGLARETQYF
size: NA; J: TRBJ1-1; D: TRBD1; length: 14; V: TRBV18; DNA: TGTGCCAGCTTTACCGGGACAGCTCTCTCTGAAGCTTTCTTT; CDR3: CASFTGTALSEAFF
size: NA; J: TRBJ2-7; D: NA; length: 14; V: TRBV3-1/TRBV3-2; DNA: TGTGCCAGCAGCCCCTTGGCGGGCTCCTACGAGCAGTACTTC; CDR3: CASSPLAGSYEQYF
size: NA; J: TRBJ2-7; D: TRBD2; length: 16; V: TRBV14; DNA: TGTGCCAGCAGCCAGGACCTAGCGGGAGTCTCCTACGAGCAGTACTTC; CDR3: CASSQDLAGVSYEQYF
size: NA; J: TRBJ1-1; D: NA; length: 15; V: TRBV5-5; DNA: TGTGCCAGCAGCTGGAGGACGGGGTCGGGAACTGAAGCTTTCTTT; CDR3: CASSWRTGSGTEAFF
size: NA; J: TRBJ1-6; D: NA; length: 14; V: TRBV5-5; DNA: TGTGCCAGCAGTTTGCAGTCTTATAATTCACCCCTCCACTTT; CDR3: CASSLQSYNSPLHF
size: NA; J: TRBJ1-1; D: NA; length: 14; V: TRBV5-1; DNA: TGCGCCAGCAGCGGTGCGACGGAGAACACTGAAGCTTTCTTT; CDR3: CASSGATENTEAFF
size: NA; J: TRBJ2-4; D: NA; length: 15; V: TRBV11-3; DNA: TGTGCCAGCAGCGCCGGGACCCTCACCGACGACATTCAGTACTTC; CDR3: CASSAGTLTDDIQYF
size: NA; J: TRBJ2-1; D: NA; length: 16; V: TRBV4-2; DNA: TGTGCCAGCAGCCAAGATATGGCGAATCCATACAATGAGCAGTTCTTC; CDR3: CASSQDMANPYNEQFF
size: NA; J: TRBJ2-7; D: TRBD2; length: 14; V: TRBV2; DNA: TGTGCCAGCAGTGAGTCGGGGGGAACTAAGGAGCAGTACTTC; CDR3: CASSESGGTKEQYF
size: NA; J: TRBJ2-1; D: NA; length: 13; V: TRBV7-2; DNA: TGTGCCAGCAGCCCATGGGGCGGCAATGAGCAGTTCTTC; CDR3: CASSPWGGNEQFF
size: NA; J: TRBJ1-1; D: NA; length: 17; V: TRBV9; DNA: TGTGCCAGCAGCGAGAGAGAAAAAAAACCGCCTAACACTGAAGCTTTCTTT; CDR3: CASSEREKKPPNTEAFF
size: NA; J: TRBJ1-6; D: NA; length: 15; V: TRBV7-9; DNA: TGTGCCAGCAGCTTACGGGGGAACTATAATTCACCCCTCCACTTT; CDR3: CASSLRGNYNSPLHF
size: few; J: TRBJ2-7; D: NA; length: 13; V: TRBV11-1; DNA: TGTGCCAGCAGCCGGAACGCCGGCTCCGAGCAGTACTTC; CDR3: CASSRNAGSEQYF
size: NA; J: TRBJ1-3; D: TRBD1; length: 16; V: TRBV2; DNA: TGTGCCAGCAGGGGCAACAGGGGCTGGGCTGGAAACACCATATATTTT; CDR3: CASRGNRGWAGNTIYF
size: NA; J: TRBJ2-3; D: TRBD2; length: 18; V: TRBV5-1; DNA: TGCGCCAGCAGCTCCGGGACTAGCGGGGGGGCTAGCACAGATACGCAGTATTTT; CDR3: CASSSGTSGGASTDTQYF
size: NA; J: TRBJ2-1; D: TRBD2; length: 19; V: TRBV4-1; DNA: TGCGCCAGCAGCCAAGAGAGGGGGACTAGCGGGAGTCGCTACAATGAGCAGTTCTTC; CDR3: CASSQERGTSGSRYNEQFF
size: NA; J: TRBJ1-3; D: NA; length: 17; V: TRBV9; DNA: TGTGCCAGCAGCGTAAGTAGGGGCGACATCTCTGGAAACACCATATATTTT; CDR3: CASSVSRGDISGNTIYF
size: NA; J: TRBJ1-4; D: NA; length: 16; V: TRBV4-1; DNA: TGCGCCAGCAGCCAATTAGGGGTGGCAACTAATGAAAAACTGTTTTTT; CDR3: CASSQLGVATNEKLFF
size: few; J: TRBJ2-7; D: NA; length: 15; V: TRBV4-1; DNA: TGCGCCAGCAGCCAGGGCTATGGGGGAGGCTACGAGCAGTACTTC; CDR3: CASSQGYGGGYEQYF
size: once; J: TRBJ1-2; D: NA; length: 14; V: TRBV5-5; DNA: TGTGCCAGCAGCTTGGCCAAGGGCCACTATGGCTACACCTTC; CDR3: CASSLAKGHYGYTF
size: NA; J: TRBJ1-3; D: TRBD1; length: 15; V: TRBV5-4; DNA: TGTGCCAGCAGGGCGACAGGGAATGATGGAAACACCATATATTTT; CDR3: CASRATGNDGNTIYF
size: NA; J: TRBJ2-5; D: NA; length: 13; V: TRBV19; DNA: TGTGCCAGTAGTTCCAGGGTGAGAGAGACCCAGTACTTC; CDR3: CASSSRVRETQYF
size: NA; J: TRBJ2-2; D: NA; length: 14; V: TRBV5-6; DNA: TGTGCCAGCAGCTTGGCGGGTACCACCGGGGAGCTGTTTTTT; CDR3: CASSLAGTTGELFF
size: NA; J: TRBJ2-5; D: NA; length: 15; V: TRBV3-1/TRBV3-2; DNA: TGTGCCAGCAGCCAACTAGGCGGCGGACAAGAGACCCAGTACTTC; CDR3: CASSQLGGGQETQYF
size: few; J: TRBJ1-3; D: TRBD1; length: 17; V: TRBV14; DNA: TGTGCCAGCAGCTCTCGGACAGGGCCCGTTTTTGGAAACACCATATATTTT; CDR3: CASSSRTGPVFGNTIYF
size: NA; J: TRBJ2-5; D: NA; length: 14; V: TRBV5-4; DNA: TGTGCCAGCAGCTTGGAGAAAAACCAAGAGACCCAGTACTTC; CDR3: CASSLEKNQETQYF
size: NA; J: TRBJ2-3; D: TRBD2; length: 17; V: TRBV5-1; DNA: TGCGCCAGCAGCCTGGGACTAGCGGGAGGGCTTACAGATACGCAGTATTTT; CDR3: CASSLGLAGGLTDTQYF
size: once; J: TRBJ2-3; D: NA; length: 17; V: TRBV29-1; DNA: TGCAGCGTTGATACGGTCGGGCCCCCTACACCACCAGATACGCAGTATTTT; CDR3: CSVDTVGPPTPPDTQYF
size: NA; J: TRBJ2-1; D: NA; length: 14; V: TRBV7-8; DNA: TGTGCCAGCAGCCCGGGGGCCGTCTACAATGAGCAGTTCTTC; CDR3: CASSPGAVYNEQFF
size: NA; J: TRBJ2-4; D: NA; length: 15; V: TRBV5-1; DNA: TGCGCCAGCAGCTTGGACACAGGGACCAAAAACATTCAGTACTTC; CDR3: CASSLDTGTKNIQYF
size: medium-sized; J: TRBJ2-7; D: NA; length: 13; V: TRBV7-9; DNA: TGTGCCAGCAGCCCGACGCGAGGTTACGAGCAGTACTTC; CDR3: CASSPTRGYEQYF
size: once; J: TRBJ2-1; D: TRBD1; length: 16; V: TRBV24-1; DNA: TGTGCCACCAGTGATTTCCGGGACAGCCCCTACAATGAGCAGTTCTTC; CDR3: CATSDFRDSPYNEQFF